Below are 31 T cell receptor beta chains sequenced from a single sample in a study of T cell responses to AZD1222 COVID-19 vaccine (dated by TCRdb to about 2021). Library construction relied on the immunoSEQ multiplex PCR assay. Imported from immuneACCESS, the table was reduced by TCRdb to in-frame sequences with V and J called. These copies leave out some clones; in studies compared against another copy, an unresolved V gene accounts for under half, and the cause of the remainder is not known. This sample has about 180,000 clones in its table, and about 90% of those were observed once. The ten largest clones add up to roughly 1.9% of the sample. The time point label of this sample denotes: about 28 days (+/-7) after the second vaccine dose. The sequenced sample was peripheral blood, obtained 28 days after the second AZD1222 dose. These receptor sequences come from an adult who received the AZD1222 COVID-19 vaccine.

V is TRBV6-1 and J is TRBJ2-6; D may be TRBD1 (6 bases). Germline CDR1 is MNHNS and CDR2 is SASEGT. This CDR3 region has 16 residues. Trimming removed 3 bases from V and 2 bases from J, with 11 bases in between. Here the CDR3 reads CASSERGSPGANVLTF. The CDR3 DNA reads as TGTGCCAGCAGTGAGAGGGGGTCGCCTGGGGCCAACGTCCTGACTTTC.

The chain links TRBV11-2 to TRBJ2-7, with D tentatively TRBD1 (5 bases). The V end was cut by 5 bases, the J end by 1 base, with 12 bases between. The CDR3 runs 14 residues. CDR1 and CDR2 from the germline V gene are SGHAT and FQNNGV. CDR3 region: CASSPQDGSYEQYF. The DNA of the CDR3 is TGTGCCAGCAGCCCACAGGACGGATCCTACGAGCAGTACTTC.

This chain joins TRBV6-5 and TRBJ1-1; 9 bases are shared with TRBD1. Germline trimming cut 6 bases from V and 6 bases from J; bases unmatched to any gene: 5. Germline CDR1 is MNHEY and CDR2 is SVGAGI. CDR3 size: 13 residues. CDR3 sequence (DNA): TGTGCCAGCAGGGGAGACAGGGGGGCTGAAGCTTTCTTT. Its translation: CASRGDRGAEAFF.

The chain uses TRBV4-1 and TRBJ1-6; TRBD1 matches 9 bases. The V gene end was trimmed by 2 bases and the J gene end by 7 bases; junction bases not matched to a gene: 6. The CDR3 covers 16 residues. The V gene's germline CDR1 is MGHRA and CDR2 YSYEKL. As DNA, the CDR3 is TGCGCCAGCAGCCAAAACCGGGACAGGGAAAATTCACCCCTCCACTTT. It yields the protein CASSQNRDRENSPLHF.

The chain carries TRBV28 and TRBJ2-7; TRBD2 aligns across 12 bases. CDR3 length equals 13 residues. Germline assignment: CDR1 MDHEN and CDR2 SYDVKM. Trimming cost V 10 bases and J 3 bases; bases outside gene matches: 4. The CDR3 sequence is CATGLAGIYEQYF. The CDR3 bases are TGTGCCACCGGACTAGCGGGGATCTACGAGCAGTACTTC.

The chain has TRBV6-5 and TRBJ1-2, with a weak D call TRBD1 (5 bases). This CDR3 is built from 11 residues. The germline V gene encodes CDR1 MNHEY and CDR2 SVGAGI. Trimming removed 5 bases from V and 4 bases from J, with 5 bases in between. CDR3 in DNA: TGTGCCAGCAGTCAGGGCTATGGCTACACCTTC. Translation: CASSQGYGYTF.

V is TRBV27 and J is TRBJ1-5; the match to TRBD1 covers 9 bases. The germline V gene has CDR1 MNHEY and CDR2 SMNVEV (reference sequence). The CDR3 runs 18 residues. With V trimmed by 0 bases and J by 0 bases, 6 bases remained unmatched. The CDR3, as DNA: TGTGCCAGCAGTTTATCGGGGACAGGGAGCTATAGCAATCAGCCCCAGCATTTT. It codes for CASSLSGTGSYSNQPQHF.

Turning to this clone: Germline and junction disagree at one end, which may indicate a read error. The chain has TRBV6-5 and TRBJ2-7; 9 positions match TRBD2. The CDR3 loop spans 15 amino acids. Germline CDR1 is MNHEY and CDR2 is SVGAGI. CDR3 amino acids: CASSYSLAGLAEQSF. The CDR3, as DNA: TGTGCCAGCAGTTACTCCCTAGCGGGGCTCGCCGAGCAGTCCTTC.

V usage is TRBV4-2 and J usage is TRBJ2-4, with 10 bases lining up with TRBD1. Germline V gives CDR1 LGHNA, CDR2 YNFKEQ. The V and J ends lost 0 bases and 1 base, in that order; junction bases with no gene match: 3. The length of the CDR3 is 17 residues. CDR3 sequence (DNA): TGTGCCAGCAGCCAAGAGGGGACAGGGGATGCCAAAAACATTCAGTACTTC. Translation: CASSQEGTGDAKNIQYF.

The chain employs TRBV28 and TRBJ2-7; 11 nucleotides match TRBD1. CDR1 is MDHEN and CDR2 is SYDVKM in the germline V gene. The CDR3 spans 15 residues. Trimming cost V 6 bases and J 2 bases; bases outside gene matches: 6. CDR3 coding DNA: TGTGCCAGCAGGGAGGGACAGGGGGTTACCTACGAGCAGTACTTC. It encodes CASREGQGVTYEQYF.

J is TRBJ2-3 and V is TRBV3-1 (or the pseudogene TRBV3-2); perhaps TRBD1 as D (6 bases). The germline V and J ends were trimmed by 4 bases and 5 bases, with 19 bases remaining between them. CDR1 LGHDT and CDR2 YNNKEL come from the germline V gene (reference sequence). There are 16 residues in the CDR3. The CDR3 DNA reads TGTGCCAGCAGCCCGGGTTCGACCCTAGGGGGAGATACGCAGTATTTT. This translates into CASSPGSTLGGDTQYF.

The V gene is TRBV7-3, the J gene TRBJ2-2, with D unclear. The CDR3 sequence is 15 residues long. Trimming stripped 5 bases from V and 6 bases from J, with 16 bases between. The germline V gene has CDR1 SGHTA and CDR2 FQGTGA. The CDR3 bases are TGTGCCAGCAGCGTACAAGTAGGGCCCCCCGGGGAGCTGTTTTTT. It codes for CASSVQVGPPGELFF.

The J gene is TRBJ1-6, the V gene TRBV3-1 (or the pseudogene TRBV3-2); tentative D call: TRBD1 (6 bases). In germline, CDR1 is LGHDT, CDR2 YNNKEL (reference sequence). Deletions cut 0 bases from V and 10 bases from J, with 13 bases between. CDR3 length: 15 residues. This CDR3 reads CASSQESTGTSPLHF. In DNA, the CDR3 is TGTGCCAGCAGCCAAGAGTCTACAGGGACCTCACCCCTCCACTTT.

The chain combines TRBV11-2 with TRBJ1-1; D may be TRBD1 (5 bases). With 2 bases removed from V and 1 base from J, the gap between germline ends came to 11 bases. Germline lookup yields CDR1 SGHAT and CDR2 FQNNGV. The CDR3 is 15 residues long. The CDR3 is CASSLWAGRNTEAFF. The CDR3 nucleotides read TGTGCCAGCAGCTTATGGGCAGGGCGGAACACTGAAGCTTTCTTT.

This sequence joins TRBV19 and TRBJ1-2; 8 positions agree with TRBD1. There are 17 residues in the CDR3. From germline, CDR1 is LNHDA and CDR2 SQIVND (reference sequence). V was pared by 5 bases and J by 0 bases, with 11 bases of the junction left unmatched. CDR3 sequence reads: CASSLPGQVRTNYGYTF. CDR3 bases: TGTGCCAGTAGTCTTCCGGGACAGGTGAGGACTAACTATGGCTACACCTTC.

This chain links TRBV9 with TRBJ2-1; possible D gene TRBD2, 6 bases. Germline V lookup: CDR1 SGDLS, CDR2 YYNGEE. The CDR3 extends over 15 amino acids. The V end was cut by 0 bases, the J end by 0 bases, with 7 bases between. CDR3 nucleotide sequence: TGTGCCAGCAGCGTAGCGGGGGACTCCTACAATGAGCAGTTCTTC. This sequence encodes CASSVAGDSYNEQFF.

This chain uses TRBV5-4 with TRBJ2-1; the match to TRBD2 covers 7 bases. The CDR3 totals 15 residues. The V segment lost 5 bases and the J segment 2 bases; nucleotides outside the gene matches: 7. Germline V lookup: CDR1 SGHNT, CDR2 YYREEE (reference sequence). The CDR3 spells CASRTERGPYNEQFF. CDR3 coding DNA: TGTGCCAGCAGGACTGAGCGGGGCCCCTACAATGAGCAGTTCTTC. Looking up the rest from reference TRBV5-4 and TRBJ2-1 gives the full variable domain: ETGVTQSPTHLIKTRGQQVTLRCSSQSGHNTVSWYQQALGQGPQFIFQYYREEENGRGNFPPRFSGLQFPNYSSELNVNALELDDSALYLCASRTERGPYNEQFFGPGTRLTVL.

The chain links TRBV6-5 to TRBJ1-4; 11 bases fit TRBD1. The CDR3 runs 13 residues. V lost 6 bases and J lost 8; bases outside the gene matches: 2. Looked up from germline, CDR1 is MNHEY and CDR2 is SVGAGI. The CDR3 bases are TGTGCCAGCAGAGGGACAGGGGGAGAAAAACTGTTTTTT. This sequence encodes CASRGTGGEKLFF.

Concerning this clone: Sequence at one end of the junction differs from germline and may be a read error. This rearrangement joins TRBV7-2 to TRBJ2-7; 8 bases match TRBD2. The V gene's germline CDR1 is SGHTA and CDR2 FQGNSA. The CDR3 has 15 residues. CDR3 loop: CASSIAGTRSYEQYF. DNA of the CDR3: TGTGCCAGCAGCATAGCCGGGACTAGATCCTACGAGCAGTACTTC. The whole variable domain, remainder taken from reference TRBV7-2 and TRBJ2-7, is GAGVSQSPSNKVTEKGKDVELRCDPISGHTALYWYRQSLGQGLEFLIYFQGNSAPDKSGLPSDRFSAERTGGSVSTLTIQRTQQEDSAVYLCASSIAGTRSYEQYFGPGTRLTVT.

V usage is TRBV10-3 and J usage is TRBJ1-2; 7 nucleotides agree with TRBD1. Germline lookup yields CDR1 ENHRY and CDR2 SYGVKD. With 2 bases clipped from V and 4 bases from J, the junction kept 4 bases outside the gene matches. This CDR3 is 14 amino acids long. CDR3 sequence (DNA): TGTGCCATCAGTGAGCCGGGGACAGCCTATGGCTACACCTTC. It is translated as CAISEPGTAYGYTF.

The rearrangement joins TRBV7-7 to TRBJ2-6, with D perhaps being TRBD1 or TRBD2 (6 bases each). The V gene's germline CDR1 is SSHAT and CDR2 FNYEAQ (reference sequence). The CDR3 spans 16 residues. Deletions cut 1 base from V and 4 bases from J, with 11 bases between. CDR3 amino acids: CASSLEGGSGANVLTF. CDR3 DNA: TGTGCCAGCAGCTTAGAGGGGGGTAGCGGGGCCAACGTCCTGACTTTC.

This clone has a handful of counts. The chain joins TRBV28 to TRBJ1-2; TRBD1 matches 9 bases. CDR1 and CDR2 from the germline V gene are MDHEN and SYDVKM. The V gene end was trimmed by 2 bases and the J gene end by 4 bases; junction bases not matched to a gene: 14. The CDR3 is made up of 18 amino acids. In DNA, the CDR3 is TGTGCCAGCAGTTTACGTGGGGACAGGGCGCGCGTTGGCTATGGCTACACCTTC. Translation gives CASSLRGDRARVGYGYTF.

Concerning this clone itself: The junction shows a germline mismatch at one end, possibly a read error. This sequence joins TRBV11-2 and TRBJ2-7, with unresolved D. This CDR3 has 13 residues. Germline V gene lookup returns CDR1 SGHAT and CDR2 FQNNGV. CDR3 nucleotides: TGTGCCAGCAGCCCCGATTTTAGCTCCGTACGGGACTTC. Translating it yields CASSPDFSSVRDF.

The V call is TRBV2, the J call TRBJ2-7; 8 bases are shared with TRBD1. V lost 6 bases to trimming and J lost 10 bases; unmatched junction nucleotides: 5. The germline V gene encodes CDR1 SNHLY and CDR2 FYNNEI. This CDR3 is built from 11 residues. The CDR3 sequence: CASSLDRGQYF. Written as DNA, the CDR3 is TGTGCCAGCAGCCTTGACAGGGGACAGTACTTC.

For the CDR3, the DNA is TGTGCCAGCAGTGAAGAGCGGAGCACTGAAGCTTTCTTT. Its protein is CASSEERSTEAFF. The chain recombines TRBV2 with TRBJ1-1; no firm D call. The V and J ends lost 1 base and 4 bases respectively, with 7 bases between them. This CDR3 has 13 amino acids. Germline assignment: CDR1 SNHLY and CDR2 FYNNEI.

The chain joins TRBV11-3 to TRBJ2-1; TRBD2 matches at 10 bases. CDR1 and CDR2 (germline): SGHNT, YENEEA. The CDR3 is 15 residues long. V shed 5 bases, J shed 10 bases, and the junction held 11 bases outside the gene matches. In DNA, the CDR3 is TGTGCCAGCAGCCCCGGGCTAGCGGGAGTAGAAGAGCAGTTCTTC. Translating gives CASSPGLAGVEEQFF.

The chain has TRBV3-1 (or the pseudogene TRBV3-2) and TRBJ2-7; D perhaps matches TRBD1 (6 bases). From germline, CDR1 is LGHDT and CDR2 YNNKEL (reference sequence). Deletions cut 4 bases from V and 0 bases from J, with 13 bases between. This CDR3 has 15 amino acids. The CDR3 DNA is TGTGCCAGCAGCCTGATCACAGGGAGCTCCTACGAGCAGTACTTC. It translates to CASSLITGSSYEQYF.

The chain couples TRBV19 to TRBJ2-5; 11 bases fit TRBD2. Trimming cost V 10 bases and J 1 base; bases outside gene matches: 8. Per germline, CDR1 LNHDA and CDR2 SQIVND (reference sequence). The CDR3 runs to 15 residues. The CDR3 DNA sequence: TGTGCCACCATAGGACTAGCGGGTGCCCAAGAGACCCAGTACTTC. Encoded protein: CATIGLAGAQETQYF.

The chain joins TRBV6-2 or TRBV6-3 to TRBJ2-1; D unresolved. Germline loops: CDR1 MNHEY, CDR2 SVGEGT. Between the trimmed V and J ends, which lost 1 base and 8 bases, there was a span of 15 bases. The CDR3 length is 15 residues. CDR3 in amino acids: CASSYFALVYDEQFF. CDR3 DNA: TGTGCCAGCAGTTACTTCGCCCTAGTTTACGATGAGCAGTTCTTC.

The rearrangement links TRBV18 to TRBJ2-1, with D unclear. Germline V gene sequence: CDR1 KGHSH, CDR2 LQKENI. Trimming shortened V by 4 bases and J by 6 bases, and 19 bases separated the two germline ends. The CDR3 is 16 amino acids. CDR3 residues: CASSRQDPLGINEQFF. DNA of the CDR3: TGTGCCAGCTCACGCCAGGACCCCTTGGGAATCAATGAGCAGTTCTTC. The whole variable domain, filled in from reference TRBV18 and TRBJ2-1, reads NAGVMQNPRHLVRRRGQEARLRCSPMKGHSHVYWYRQLPEEGLKFMVYLQKENIIDESGMPKERFSAEFPKEGPSILRIQQVVRGDSAAYFCASSRQDPLGINEQFFGPGTRLTVL.

This clone was found once. The chain links TRBV4-1 to TRBJ2-1; D not certain. Germline V lookup: CDR1 MGHRA, CDR2 YSYEKL. V was trimmed by 3 bases and J by 0 bases, leaving 9 bases between them. The CDR3 loop spans 15 amino acids. For the CDR3, the DNA is TGCGCCAGCAGCCATTCGGAAAGCTCCTACAATGAGCAGTTCTTC. Protein: CASSHSESSYNEQFF.